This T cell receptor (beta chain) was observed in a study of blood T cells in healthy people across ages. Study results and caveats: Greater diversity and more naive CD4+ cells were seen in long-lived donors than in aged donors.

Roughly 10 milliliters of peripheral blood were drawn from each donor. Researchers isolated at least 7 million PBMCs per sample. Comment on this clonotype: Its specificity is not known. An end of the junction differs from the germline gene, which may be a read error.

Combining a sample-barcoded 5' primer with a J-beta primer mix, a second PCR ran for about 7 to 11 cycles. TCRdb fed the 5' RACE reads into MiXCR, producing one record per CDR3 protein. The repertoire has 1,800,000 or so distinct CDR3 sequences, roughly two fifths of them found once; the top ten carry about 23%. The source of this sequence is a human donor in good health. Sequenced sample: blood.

The CDR3 loop is CSAPSTSGGAGGTETQYF. The CDR3 region has the DNA TGCAGTGCTCCGTCCACTAGCGGGGGGGCCGGGGGGACAGAAACGCAGTATTTT. The genes are TRBV20-1 and TRBJ2-3; 13 nucleotides agree with TRBD2. There are 18 residues in the CDR3. Germline loops: CDR1 DFQATT, CDR2 SNEGSKA (reference sequence).